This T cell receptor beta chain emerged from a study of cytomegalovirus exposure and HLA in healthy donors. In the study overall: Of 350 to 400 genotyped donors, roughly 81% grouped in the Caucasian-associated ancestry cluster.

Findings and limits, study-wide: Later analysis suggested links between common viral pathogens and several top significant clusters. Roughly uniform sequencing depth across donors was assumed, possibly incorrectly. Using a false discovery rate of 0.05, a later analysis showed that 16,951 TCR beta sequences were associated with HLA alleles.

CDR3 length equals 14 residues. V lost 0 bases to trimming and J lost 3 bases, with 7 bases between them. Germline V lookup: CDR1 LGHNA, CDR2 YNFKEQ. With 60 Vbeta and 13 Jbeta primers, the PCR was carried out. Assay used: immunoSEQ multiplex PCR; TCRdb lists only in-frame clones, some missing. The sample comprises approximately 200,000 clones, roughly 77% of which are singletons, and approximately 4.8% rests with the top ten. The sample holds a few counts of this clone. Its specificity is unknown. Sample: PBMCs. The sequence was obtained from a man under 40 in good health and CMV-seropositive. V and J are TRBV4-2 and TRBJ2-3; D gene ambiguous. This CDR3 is CASSQDRLTDTQYF. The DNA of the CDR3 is TGTGCCAGCAGCCAAGACCGGTTGACAGATACGCAGTATTTT.